The rows below give T cell receptor beta chains drawn from one sample of a study of cytomegalovirus exposure and HLA in healthy donors. The protocol was immunoSEQ multiplex PCR, while the TCRdb copy is restricted to in-frame clones and leaves out a portion. The table shows about 110,000 clones, with about two thirds occurring only once. Sequenced material: PBMCs. These receptor sequences come from a woman in her seventies in good health and CMV-seropositive. Each CDR3 is given without its conserved first and last residue.

CDR3aa,j_gene,v_gene,len
AWSRTGGGSQPQH,TRBJ1-5,TRBV30,13
ASSQMGLNEAF,TRBJ1-1,TRBV11-2,11
ASSLSGAGTEAF,TRBJ1-1,TRBV27,12
ASSESQGYNSPLH,TRBJ1-6,TRBV25-1,13
ASSPNQGASQPQH,TRBJ1-5,TRBV7-8,13
ASSIVTSPETQY,TRBJ2-5,TRBV19,12
AWGTVGNQPQH,TRBJ1-5,TRBV30,11
ASSLRDGKEKLF,TRBJ1-4,TRBV5-8,12
ASRRLAGGQDTQY,TRBJ2-3,TRBV5-1,13
ASLARADTQY,TRBJ2-3,TRBV13,10
ASRTGLNTEAF,TRBJ1-1,TRBV19,11
ASRPTATGELF,TRBJ2-2,TRBV2,11
ASSHTGTGDEKLF,TRBJ1-4,TRBV6-5,13
ASSLFGGRETQY,TRBJ2-5,TRBV5-1,12
AISEGGQATNEKLF,TRBJ1-4,TRBV10-3,14
ASSISQGTVKLF,TRBJ1-4,TRBV19,12
ASSPSGGATVQY,TRBJ2-7,TRBV7-9,12
ASTLSPGSLDEAF,TRBJ1-1,TRBV19,13
ASSLQGGNEKLF,TRBJ1-4,TRBV7-6,12
ASSFGRRANEAF,TRBJ1-1,TRBV5-1,12
ASSVGLQGVNSPLH,TRBJ1-6,TRBV9,14
ASSSGQVNQPQH,TRBJ1-5,TRBV7-9,12
ASSVTGGQSL,TRBJ1-2,TRBV7-2,10
ASSETPSGVHEQF,TRBJ2-1,TRBV2,13
ASSSPGQGNNEQF,TRBJ2-1,TRBV27,13
ASRNRGTSTDTQY,TRBJ2-3,TRBV6-6,13
ASSPPSGAEQY,TRBJ2-7,TRBV7-2,11
ASRGTDRAYEQY,TRBJ2-7,TRBV7-9,12
ASSLAAGLVNTEAF,TRBJ1-1,TRBV7-2,14
ASSATGLALNEQF,TRBJ2-1,TRBV5-1,13